A selection of T cell receptor beta chains follows, all from one sample in a study of beta chain features in type 1 diabetes. Produced via immunoSEQ multiplex PCR; TCRdb's table is partial and in-frame only. The table shows hundreds of thousands of clones, with about 29% occurring only once. The sequenced sample consisted of naive CD4+ T cells from blood. These receptors were taken from a man aged 18 to 29 in good health. The CDR3 runs from the conserved cysteine through the conserved F or W. The D gene is left open where the match is weak. Expanded clones get a size class; other rows say once, few or many, or leave the size out.

j_gene: TRBJ2-7
v_gene: TRBV9
abundance: -
d_gene: -
CDR3aa: CASSVGGNRYEQYF
CDR3nt: TGTGCCAGCAGCGTAGGCGGGAATCGGTACGAGCAGTACTTC

j_gene: TRBJ2-7
v_gene: TRBV30
abundance: -
d_gene: TRBD1
CDR3aa: CAWKGAYDEQYF
CDR3nt: TGTGCCTGGAAGGGGGCCTACGATGAGCAGTACTTC

j_gene: TRBJ2-1
v_gene: TRBV2
abundance: -
d_gene: TRBD1
CDR3aa: CASSRDRGYDEQFF
CDR3nt: TGTGCCAGCAGCCGGGACAGGGGTTATGATGAGCAGTTCTTC

j_gene: TRBJ2-5
v_gene: TRBV15
abundance: few
d_gene: TRBD1
CDR3aa: CATSGDRGETQYF
CDR3nt: TGTGCCACCAGCGGCGACAGGGGAGAGACCCAGTACTTC

j_gene: TRBJ2-5
v_gene: TRBV29-1
abundance: -
d_gene: TRBD1
CDR3aa: CSVDLTGGWETQYF
CDR3nt: TGCAGCGTCGATCTGACAGGGGGGTGGGAGACCCAGTACTTC

j_gene: TRBJ2-2
v_gene: TRBV29-1
abundance: -
d_gene: TRBD1
CDR3aa: CSVSTTGVRTGELFF
CDR3nt: TGCAGCGTTTCTACCACAGGGGTACGCACCGGGGAGCTGTTTTTT

j_gene: TRBJ2-7
v_gene: TRBV30
abundance: -
d_gene: -
CDR3aa: CAWSGRGYEQYF
CDR3nt: TGTGCCTGGAGTGGCAGGGGTTACGAGCAGTACTTC

j_gene: TRBJ2-7
v_gene: TRBV28
abundance: few
d_gene: TRBD1
CDR3aa: CASSLVDRDSYEQYF
CDR3nt: TGTGCCAGCAGTTTAGTAGACAGGGACTCCTACGAGCAGTACTTC

j_gene: TRBJ2-7
v_gene: TRBV30
abundance: -
d_gene: TRBD2
CDR3aa: CAWGPGTSGSYEQYF
CDR3nt: TGTGCCTGGGGGCCCGGGACTAGCGGATCCTACGAGCAGTACTTC

j_gene: TRBJ2-3
v_gene: TRBV5-1
abundance: few
d_gene: TRBD2
CDR3aa: CASSGSGSGGTDTQYF
CDR3nt: TGCGCCAGCAGCGGGAGCGGGAGCGGAGGCACAGATACGCAGTATTTT

j_gene: TRBJ2-6
v_gene: TRBV7-9
abundance: -
d_gene: -
CDR3aa: CASSFNAGANVLTF
CDR3nt: TGTGCCAGCAGCTTCAACGCTGGGGCCAACGTCCTGACTTTC

j_gene: TRBJ2-2
v_gene: TRBV30
abundance: -
d_gene: -
CDR3aa: CAWRGIATGELFF
CDR3nt: TGTGCCTGGAGGGGTATTGCCACCGGGGAGCTGTTTTTT

j_gene: TRBJ2-5
v_gene: TRBV19
abundance: once
d_gene: -
CDR3aa: CASSAAPGTQYF
CDR3nt: TGTGCCAGTAGTGCAGCCCCAGGGACCCAGTACTTC

j_gene: TRBJ2-7
v_gene: TRBV27
abundance: -
d_gene: -
CDR3aa: CASSPGRSSYEQYF
CDR3nt: TGTGCCAGCAGTCCAGGTAGAAGCTCCTACGAGCAGTACTTC

j_gene: TRBJ2-3
v_gene: TRBV6-1
abundance: few
d_gene: TRBD2
CDR3aa: CASSDPLAGSTDTQYF
CDR3nt: TGTGCCAGCAGTGACCCCCTAGCGGGGAGCACAGATACGCAGTATTTT

j_gene: TRBJ1-2
v_gene: TRBV7-9
abundance: -
d_gene: -
CDR3aa: CASSLSVTSYTF
CDR3nt: TGTGCCAGCAGCTTGAGCGTGACCAGCTACACCTTC

j_gene: TRBJ2-1
v_gene: TRBV6-1
abundance: -
d_gene: TRBD2
CDR3aa: CASSEGSGLFFWDEQFF
CDR3nt: TGTGCCAGCAGTGAAGGCTCGGGACTATTCTTCTGGGATGAGCAGTTCTTC

j_gene: TRBJ2-7
v_gene: TRBV5-4
abundance: -
d_gene: -
CDR3aa: CASSLGTDNFYEQYF
CDR3nt: TGTGCCAGCAGCTTAGGAACTGACAATTTTTACGAGCAGTACTTC

j_gene: TRBJ2-7
v_gene: TRBV5-1
abundance: -
d_gene: -
CDR3aa: CASSVGSNYEQYF
CDR3nt: TGCGCCAGCAGCGTGGGATCAAACTACGAGCAGTACTTC

j_gene: TRBJ1-2
v_gene: TRBV7-6
abundance: -
d_gene: -
CDR3aa: CASSLSPFYGYTF
CDR3nt: TGTGCCAGCAGCTTATCTCCCTTCTATGGCTACACCTTC

j_gene: TRBJ2-1
v_gene: TRBV5-1
abundance: -
d_gene: TRBD2
CDR3aa: CASSQTSGNEQFF
CDR3nt: TGCGCCAGCAGCCAGACTAGCGGTAATGAGCAGTTCTTC

j_gene: TRBJ2-5
v_gene: TRBV15
abundance: -
d_gene: -
CDR3aa: CATSRRWGQQETQYF
CDR3nt: TGTGCCACCAGCAGAAGATGGGGTCAGCAAGAGACCCAGTACTTC

j_gene: TRBJ1-4
v_gene: TRBV7-9
abundance: -
d_gene: -
CDR3aa: CASTNRGNEKLFF
CDR3nt: TGTGCCAGCACCAACCGGGGGAATGAAAAACTGTTTTTT

j_gene: TRBJ2-7
v_gene: TRBV29-1
abundance: -
d_gene: -
CDR3aa: CSVYPGLGSEQYF
CDR3nt: TGCAGCGTTTATCCCGGGTTGGGTTCAGAGCAGTACTTC

j_gene: TRBJ2-7
v_gene: TRBV11-2
abundance: few
d_gene: -
CDR3aa: CASSESSYEQYF
CDR3nt: TGTGCCAGCAGCGAGAGCTCCTACGAGCAGTACTTC

j_gene: TRBJ1-1
v_gene: TRBV29-1
abundance: -
d_gene: -
CDR3aa: CSGGLGSMNTEAFF
CDR3nt: TGCAGCGGAGGCCTTGGTTCTATGAACACTGAAGCTTTCTTT

j_gene: TRBJ2-7
v_gene: TRBV30
abundance: -
d_gene: TRBD1
CDR3aa: CAWSAGQGSYEQYF
CDR3nt: TGTGCCTGGAGCGCGGGACAGGGTTCCTACGAGCAGTACTTC

j_gene: TRBJ2-1
v_gene: TRBV5-1
abundance: -
d_gene: TRBD2
CDR3aa: CASSLVASGSYNEQFF
CDR3nt: TGCGCCAGCAGCTTGGTAGCTAGCGGGTCCTACAATGAGCAGTTCTTC

j_gene: TRBJ2-3
v_gene: TRBV9
abundance: few
d_gene: -
CDR3aa: CASSVGAAWGDTQYF
CDR3nt: TGTGCCAGCAGCGTAGGGGCGGCCTGGGGAGATACGCAGTATTTT

j_gene: TRBJ2-3
v_gene: TRBV9
abundance: -
d_gene: -
CDR3aa: CASSAYGRGSTDTQYF
CDR3nt: TGTGCCAGCAGTGCCTACGGTCGCGGGAGCACAGATACGCAGTATTTT

j_gene: TRBJ2-3
v_gene: TRBV7-6
abundance: -
d_gene: -
CDR3aa: CASSASGPDTQYF
CDR3nt: TGTGCCAGCAGTGCCTCGGGACCAGATACGCAGTATTTT

j_gene: TRBJ1-5
v_gene: TRBV30
abundance: -
d_gene: -
CDR3aa: CAWSHRGNQPQHF
CDR3nt: TGTGCCTGGAGTCACCGGGGAAATCAGCCCCAGCATTTT

j_gene: TRBJ2-2
v_gene: TRBV6-1
abundance: -
d_gene: TRBD2
CDR3aa: CASSNRGLATGELFF
CDR3nt: TGTGCCAGCAGTAATCGGGGACTAGCGACCGGGGAGCTGTTTTTT

j_gene: TRBJ1-4
v_gene: TRBV25-1
abundance: -
d_gene: TRBD1
CDR3aa: CASSDGQGATNEKLFF
CDR3nt: TGTGCCAGCAGTGACGGACAGGGGGCAACTAATGAAAAACTGTTTTTT

j_gene: TRBJ2-1
v_gene: TRBV5-6
abundance: -
d_gene: -
CDR3aa: CASSPPGRALNEQFF
CDR3nt: TGTGCCAGCAGCCCACCGGGACGTGCCCTCAATGAGCAGTTCTTC

j_gene: TRBJ2-3
v_gene: TRBV9
abundance: few
d_gene: -
CDR3aa: CASSDGRRTDTQYF
CDR3nt: TGTGCCAGCAGCGACGGTAGGAGGACAGATACGCAGTATTTT

j_gene: TRBJ2-2
v_gene: TRBV7-3
abundance: -
d_gene: -
CDR3aa: CASSLKGQRPPGELFF
CDR3nt: TGTGCCAGCAGCTTAAAAGGCCAGAGGCCCCCCGGGGAGCTGTTTTTT